The present entry profiles one TCR beta chain with its context. It lacks a known antigen. Base qualities are not provided; no much larger clone lies one nucleotide away. This entry comes from a study of blood T cell repertoires in COVID-19 (dated by TCRdb to the early 2020s). Study-level background: Samples covering the acute and convalescent phases of COVID-19 were provided by collaborators in the United States, Italy and Spain. The material from the prospective study consisted of cDNA or gDNA derived from T cells, B-cell-depleted T cells, or PBMCs. Deeply sampled blood TCRbeta repertoires from subjects exposed to, actively infected with, or recovered from COVID-19 were included in the dataset. The repertoires were made available in a free public database intended to serve as a resource for research on the immune response to SARS-CoV-2. The samples were drawn from the first 160 participants of the ongoing ImmuneRACE study and from some 1,300 subjects provided by 6 global collaborators. A de-identified subject ID, COVID-19 status, age in years and sex were almost always included in the sample metadata. Where available, HLA class I and class II types were taken from metadata supplied by the sample provider and were not determined by assay-based typing.

The immunoSEQ Assay, a bias-controlled multiplex PCR, was used to amplify TCRbeta CDR3 regions from genomic DNA. In the authors' own workflow: The number of nucleated cells in each sample was estimated from the amplification of reference gene primers within the assay. To quantify the absolute abundance of each unique TCRbeta CDR3 rearrangement, sequence reads were collapsed and filtered. For each sample, productive Simpson clonality was calculated by taking the square root of Simpson's diversity index across productive rearrangements. The source is immuneACCESS, and TCRdb retained only in-frame sequences with V and J called. Part of the clones is not carried over; for the studies checked, unresolved V genes explain less than half of this, and the remainder is unexplained. The V and J calls and clone size were taken over from that table, and D and trimming were inferred from the DNA. The sample table shows 100,000 to 150,000 clones, and 86% are seen once. About 4.5% of the sample is held by the ten biggest clonotypes.

In the germline V gene (reference sequence), CDR1 corresponds to SGHNT and CDR2 to YYREEE. V loses 4 bases, J loses 5 bases, and the germline ends lie 15 bases apart. From the cysteine up to the phenylalanine, the CDR3 has a length of 14 residues. This entry keeps only the CDR3 DNA: 42 bases, framed from base 1. The collaborating institutions used their own protocols to collect whole blood in K2EDTA tubes. Collaborator samples were shipped for TCRbeta analysis as frozen whole blood, isolated PBMCs, or DNA extracted from either sample type. Results and caveats for the whole study, not just this receptor: Clinical and demographic metadata were provided uncurated, with the amount varying by source and participant.

This receptor was taken from a man aged 35-49 years with acute or convalescent COVID-19. Sequenced: peripheral blood. This chain is built from TRBV5-4 and TRBJ1-2; the D segment could be TRBD1, given 6 matching bases. CDR3 loop: CASSPRQDLYGYTF. In nucleotide form, the sequence is TGTGCCAGCAGCCCTCGACAGGATCTTTATGGCTACACCTTC.